Sequencing of this TCR beta chain was carried out in a study of T cell responses to AZD1222 COVID-19 vaccine. A note on this clone: Antigen: not known.

Study-wide findings and caveats: CD4 TCRs linked to vaccination spanned spike, dominating at 160-218 and 743-854.

TCRdb's copy holds only in-frame clones and misses some; the assay was immunoSEQ multiplex PCR. The table has 200,000 or so clones, about 92% seen once. This sequence was found in an adult in good health. This specimen was peripheral blood, taken on day 0 of AZD1222 vaccination.

The CDR3 is CASSPPLDVTARFGNTIYF. In DNA form, the CDR3 reads TGTGCCAGCAGCCCTCCCCTCGACGTGACAGCGAGATTTGGAAACACCATATATTTT. The chain links TRBV2 to TRBJ1-3; TRBD1 might be the D (5 bases). This CDR3 contains 19 residues. CDR1 and CDR2 from the germline V gene are SNHLY and FYNNEI. Trimming removed 6 bases from V and 3 bases from J, with 27 bases in between.